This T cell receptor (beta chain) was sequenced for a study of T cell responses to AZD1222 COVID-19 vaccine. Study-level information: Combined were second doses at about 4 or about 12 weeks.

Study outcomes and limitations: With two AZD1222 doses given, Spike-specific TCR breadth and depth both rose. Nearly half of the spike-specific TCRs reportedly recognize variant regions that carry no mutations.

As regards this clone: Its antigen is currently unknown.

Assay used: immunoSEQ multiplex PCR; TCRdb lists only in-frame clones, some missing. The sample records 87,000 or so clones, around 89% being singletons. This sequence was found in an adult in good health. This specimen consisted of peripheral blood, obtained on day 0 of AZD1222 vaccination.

The CDR3 DNA reads TGTGCCAGCAGTGAACTCGGCCCTGCCCATGGCTACACCTTC. Translated, it gives CASSELGPAHGYTF. The genes are TRBV2 and TRBJ1-2; D call uncertain. V was pared by 2 bases and J by 6 bases, with 13 bases between. Germline-derived CDR1 and CDR2 are SNHLY and FYNNEI. The CDR3 is made up of 14 amino acids.